This T cell receptor beta chain was found in a study of shared clonotypes between healthy human individuals. Study overall: Donors had three CD4 naive, three CD4 memory, two CD8 naive and one CD8 memory plate apiece.

Study conclusions and caveats: The study found about 5% of naive CD4 clonotypes shared across four donors.

Comment on this clone: What it recognizes is unknown.

Terminally differentiated effector memory CD45RA+ cells were excluded from the naive CD8 cells, which were CD45RO-negative and positively selected for CCR7. As originally analysed: ImmunoSEQ supplied junction-only sequences lacking quality scores, so filtering was different. Assay: immunoSEQ multiplex PCR; the TCRdb copy retains only in-frame clones and omits some. Clone size and the V and J calls come from that table; the DNA yielded D and trimming. The sample has about 2.2 million clones, around 93% seen once; the top ten hold about 1.7%. The receptor comes from a man between 18 and 35 years old in good health. Some clones in this sample may be carry-over from other donors' samples. Input material: naive CD8+ T cells from PBMCs.

The CDR3 nucleotides read TGTGCCATCAGGGGACTAGAGGGTTCAGATACGCAGTATTTT. This translates into CAIRGLEGSDTQYF. The gene calls are TRBV10-3 and TRBJ2-3; 8 nucleotides match TRBD2. This CDR3 is built from 14 residues. CDR1 is ENHRY and CDR2 is SYGVKD in the germline V gene. The ends lost 6 bases at V and 4 bases at J; junction bases unmatched: 6.